The 8 T cell receptor beta chains presented below share a single source sample, sequenced in a study of blood T cell repertoires in COVID-19. Sequencing was performed with immunoSEQ multiplex PCR; in TCRdb, only in-frame clones are kept and a portion is missing. In the table there are 200,000 to 250,000 clones, roughly 90% of which are singletons. Material for sequencing was PBMCs or T cells enriched from blood (not recorded which). Source of these receptors: a woman in her thirties with acute COVID-19.

CDR3 amino acids: CASRFLQSSYNSPLHF. CDR3 in DNA: TGTGCCAGCAGATTCTTACAGAGCTCCTATAATTCACCCCTCCACTTT. V is TRBV11-2 and J is TRBJ1-6; D unclear. The CDR3 covers 16 residues. V was trimmed by 6 bases and J by 0 bases, leaving 12 bases between them. Germline assignment: CDR1 SGHAT and CDR2 FQNNGV.

V gene TRBV5-1 combines with J gene TRBJ2-1; a possible D gene is TRBD2 (7 bases). The CDR3 extends over 14 amino acids. V was trimmed by 0 bases and J by 8 bases, leaving 12 bases between them. CDR1 is SGHRS and CDR2 is YFSETQ in the germline V gene. The CDR3 sequence: CASSLAQGRDEQFF. The DNA of the CDR3 is TGCGCCAGCAGCTTGGCTCAGGGGAGGGATGAGCAGTTCTTC.

This sequence joins TRBV19 and TRBJ1-1; 9 nucleotides line up with TRBD1. With 3 bases clipped from V and 4 bases from J, the junction kept 6 bases outside the gene matches. The CDR3 has 15 amino acids. Germline-derived CDR1 and CDR2 are LNHDA and SQIVND (reference sequence). CDR3 residues: CASSMPQGAGTEAFF. The DNA for the CDR3 is TGTGCCAGTAGTATGCCACAGGGGGCGGGCACTGAAGCTTTCTTT.

This clone was observed a handful of times. The chain combines TRBV23-1 with TRBJ2-7, with 9 bases that match TRBD1. TRBV23-1 is known as an ORF, though its function is uncertain. CDR3 length: 17 residues. V lost 1 base and J lost 3; bases outside the gene matches: 10. The CDR3 DNA follows: TGCGCCAGCAGTCAATGCTCAGGGACAGGGTTTTACTACGAGCAGTACTTC. Translation gives CASSQCSGTGFYYEQYF.

This clone has just a few counts. CDR3 coding DNA: TGTGCCAGCAGCTCGGCGGGAGGGGATCAGCCCCAGCATTTT. It encodes CASSSAGGDQPQHF. This chain joins TRBV7-2 and TRBJ1-5; D is possibly TRBD1 (5 bases). Germline V gene data show CDR1 as SGHTA and CDR2 as FQGNSA. The CDR3 runs to 14 residues. Trimming stripped 4 bases from V and 5 bases from J, with 12 bases between.

This clone has a single count. This rearrangement joins TRBV3-1 (or the pseudogene TRBV3-2) to TRBJ2-4; D uncertain. The V end lost 0 bases, the J end lost 0 bases, and 9 bases lay between the germline ends. Per the germline V gene, CDR1 is LGHDT and CDR2 is YNNKEL (reference sequence). This CDR3 is 16 amino acids long. The CDR3 DNA follows: TGTGCCAGCAGCCAAGACAGACCGGGAGCCAAAAACATTCAGTACTTC. It specifies CASSQDRPGAKNIQYF.

This clone was detected only a few times. The chain uses TRBV12-5 and TRBJ1-3; D is ambiguous. Trimming pared 7 bases from V and 0 bases from J, leaving 10 bases between. The CDR3 is made up of 14 amino acids. Germline V CDR1 and CDR2: LGHNT, FRNRAP. This CDR3 reads CASALELSGNTIYF. As DNA, the CDR3 is TGTGCTAGTGCCCTCGAGCTCTCTGGAAACACCATATATTTT.

V gene TRBV10-3 combines with J gene TRBJ1-6; 8 bases agree with TRBD1. CDR3 size: 14 residues. The germline gives CDR1 ENHRY, CDR2 SYGVKD. V was clipped by 9 bases and J by 8 bases; unmatched bases: 9. Here the CDR3 reads CAIAKDRDDSPLHF. The CDR3 bases are TGTGCCATAGCTAAGGACAGGGATGATTCACCCCTCCACTTT.